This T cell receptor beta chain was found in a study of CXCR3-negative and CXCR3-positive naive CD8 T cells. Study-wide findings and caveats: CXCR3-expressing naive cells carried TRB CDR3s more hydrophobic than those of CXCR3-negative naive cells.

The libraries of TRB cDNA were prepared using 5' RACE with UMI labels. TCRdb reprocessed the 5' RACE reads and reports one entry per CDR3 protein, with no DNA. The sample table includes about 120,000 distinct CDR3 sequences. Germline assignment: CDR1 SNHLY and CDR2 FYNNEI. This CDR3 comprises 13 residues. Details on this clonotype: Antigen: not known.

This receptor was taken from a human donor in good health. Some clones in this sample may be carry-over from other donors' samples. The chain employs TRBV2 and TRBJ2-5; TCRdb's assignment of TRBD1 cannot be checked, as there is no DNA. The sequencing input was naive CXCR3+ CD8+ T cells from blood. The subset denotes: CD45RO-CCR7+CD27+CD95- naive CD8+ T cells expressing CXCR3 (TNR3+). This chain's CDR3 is CASRGDSEETQYF.